Presented here are 10 T cell receptor beta chains from one specimen sequenced in a study of blood T cell repertoires in COVID-19. Profiled with immunoSEQ multiplex PCR; TCRdb holds only in-frame clones, not every one. This table has about 28,000 clones, 75% to 90% appearing once. Material: peripheral blood. Every receptor here comes from a man between 65 and 80 years old with active COVID-19.

The rearrangement uses TRBV28 and TRBJ1-1; D is perhaps TRBD1 (5 bases). Germline CDR1 reads MDHEN; CDR2 reads SYDVKM. The CDR3 consists of 12 residues. V was clipped by 5 bases and J by 5 bases, with 9 bases between them. In DNA, the CDR3 is TGTGCCAGCAGTCTGGGGCGAACTGAAGCTTTCTTT. Amino acids: CASSLGRTEAFF.

This rearrangement joins TRBV4-2 to TRBJ2-7, with D uncertain. The V gene lost 1 base and the J gene lost 1 base, with 2 bases spanning the gap. The CDR3 consists of 12 residues. CDR1 is LGHNA and CDR2 is YNFKEQ in the germline V gene. Here the CDR3 reads CASSQASYEQYF. The CDR3 region has the DNA TGTGCCAGCAGCCAAGCTTCCTACGAGCAGTACTTC.

DNA of the CDR3: TGCGCCAGCAGCTCCCGGGACAAGGCCTACGAGCAGTACTTC. This encodes CASSSRDKAYEQYF. This chain uses TRBV5-1 with TRBJ2-7; a weak D match, TRBD1 (6 bases). CDR3 length: 14 residues. Germline lookup yields CDR1 SGHRS and CDR2 YFSETQ. The V end lost 3 bases, the J end lost 2 bases, and 12 bases lay between the germline ends.

The V call is TRBV28, the J call TRBJ1-5; TRBD1 matches 7 bases. Unmatched junction bases numbered 10, after V lost 5 bases and J lost 3 bases. This CDR3 comprises 16 residues. Germline V gene lookup returns CDR1 MDHEN and CDR2 SYDVKM. DNA for the CDR3: TGTGCCAGCAGTCACTCCGGGACAGCCTTCAATCAGCCCCAGCATTTT. It encodes CASSHSGTAFNQPQHF.

The V gene is TRBV27, the J gene TRBJ2-6; the D is unclear. CDR3 length equals 17 residues. CDR1 and CDR2 (germline): MNHEY, SMNVEV (reference sequence). Deletions cut 4 bases from V and 0 bases from J, with 13 bases between. The CDR3 bases are TGTGCCAGCAGTTCACTACAAAGCAGCTCTGGGGCCAACGTCCTGACTTTC. This codes for CASSSLQSSSGANVLTF.

The chain links TRBV5-4 to TRBJ1-1, with a tentative D call TRBD1 (5 bases). CDR3 length: 16 amino acids. Trimming removed 4 bases at V and 1 base at J, with 17 bases between. CDR1 SGHNT and CDR2 YYREEE come from the germline V gene (reference sequence). CDR3 nucleotides: TGTGCCAGCAGCGCCAGGGCTGGGCCGCCGAACACTGAAGCTTTCTTT. Encoded protein: CASSARAGPPNTEAFF.

CDR3: CASSYQGGSREQYF. In nucleotides, the CDR3 is TGTGCCAGCAGTTACCAGGGAGGTTCCAGAGAGCAGTACTTC. The V and J genes are TRBV6-5 and TRBJ2-7, with D tentatively TRBD2 (6 bases). The CDR3 has 14 amino acids. CDR1 is MNHEY and CDR2 is SVGAGI in the germline V gene. The V end was cut by 2 bases, the J end by 7 bases, with 15 bases between.

The rearrangement uses TRBV3-1 (or the pseudogene TRBV3-2) and TRBJ2-7; a possible D gene is TRBD1 (5 bases). The CDR3 consists of 17 residues. Trimming stripped 1 base from V and 0 bases from J, with 16 bases between. Germline loops: CDR1 LGHDT, CDR2 YNNKEL (reference sequence). The CDR3 protein is CASSQAPSTESSYEQYF. As DNA, the CDR3 is TGTGCCAGCAGCCAAGCCCCCTCGACAGAAAGCTCCTACGAGCAGTACTTC.

The rearrangement uses TRBV28 and TRBJ2-7, with a weak D call TRBD1 (5 bases). Deletions cut 5 bases from V and 0 bases from J, with 14 bases between. Germline V CDR1 and CDR2: MDHEN, SYDVKM. The CDR3 length is 15 residues. CDR3 DNA: TGTGCCAGCAGTACTCCTACAGGAATCTCCTACGAGCAGTACTTC. This codes for CASSTPTGISYEQYF. Together with reference TRBV28 and TRBJ2-7, the CDR3 gives the full variable domain: DVKVTQSSRYLVKRTGEKVFLECVQDMDHENMFWYRQDPGLGLRLIYFSYDVKMKEKGDIPEGYSVSREKKERFSLILESASTNQTSMYLCASSTPTGISYEQYFGPGTRLTVT.

CDR3 sequence: CASQKRPGIGTGELFF. CDR3 sequence (DNA): TGTGCCAGCCAGAAGCGGCCGGGCATAGGCACCGGGGAGCTGTTTTTT. The chain uses TRBV19 and TRBJ2-2, with D possibly being TRBD2 (5 bases). Trimming shortened V by 9 bases and J by 4 bases, and 21 bases separated the two germline ends. This CDR3 has 16 residues. From germline, CDR1 is LNHDA and CDR2 SQIVND (reference sequence).